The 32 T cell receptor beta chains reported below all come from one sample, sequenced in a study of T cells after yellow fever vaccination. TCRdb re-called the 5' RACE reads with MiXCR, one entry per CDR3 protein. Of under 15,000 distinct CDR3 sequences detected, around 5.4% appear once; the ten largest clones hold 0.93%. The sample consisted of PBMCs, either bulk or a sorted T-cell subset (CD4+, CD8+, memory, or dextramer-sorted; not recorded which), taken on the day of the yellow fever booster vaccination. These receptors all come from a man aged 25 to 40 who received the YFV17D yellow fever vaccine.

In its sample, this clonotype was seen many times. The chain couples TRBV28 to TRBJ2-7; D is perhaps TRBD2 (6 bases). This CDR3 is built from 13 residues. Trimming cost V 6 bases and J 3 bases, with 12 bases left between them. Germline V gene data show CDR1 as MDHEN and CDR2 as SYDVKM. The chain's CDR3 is CASSLPGGYEQYF. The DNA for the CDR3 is TGTGCCAGCAGCCTACCCGGGGGCTACGAGCAGTACTTC.

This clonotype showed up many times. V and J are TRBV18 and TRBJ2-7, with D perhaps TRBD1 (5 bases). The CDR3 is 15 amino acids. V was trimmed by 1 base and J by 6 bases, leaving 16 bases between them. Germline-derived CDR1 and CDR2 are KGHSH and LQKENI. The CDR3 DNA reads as TGTGCCAGCTCACCACAGGCCCCACCAGGGTCCGAGCAGTACTTC. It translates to CASSPQAPPGSEQYF. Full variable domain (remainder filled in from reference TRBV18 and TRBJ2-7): NAGVMQNPRHLVRRRGQEARLRCSPMKGHSHVYWYRQLPEEGLKFMVYLQKENIIDESGMPKERFSAEFPKEGPSILRIQQVVRGDSAAYFCASSPQAPPGSEQYFGPGTRLTVT.

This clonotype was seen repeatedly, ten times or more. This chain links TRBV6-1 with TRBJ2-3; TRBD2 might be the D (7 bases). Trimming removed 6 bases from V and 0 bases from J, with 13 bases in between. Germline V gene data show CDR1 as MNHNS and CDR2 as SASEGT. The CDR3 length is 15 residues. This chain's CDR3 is CASREGGMSTDTQYF. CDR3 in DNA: TGTGCCAGCAGGGAGGGGGGGATGAGCACAGATACGCAGTATTTT.

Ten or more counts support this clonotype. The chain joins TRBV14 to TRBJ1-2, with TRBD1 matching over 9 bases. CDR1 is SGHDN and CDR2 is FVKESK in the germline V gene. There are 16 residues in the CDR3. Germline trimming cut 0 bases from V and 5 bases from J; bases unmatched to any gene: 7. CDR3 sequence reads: CASSQDHPGQGYGYTF. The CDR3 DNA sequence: TGTGCCAGCAGCCAAGATCATCCAGGACAGGGGTATGGCTACACCTTC. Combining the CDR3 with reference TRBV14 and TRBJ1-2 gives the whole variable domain EAGVTQFPSHSVIEKGQTVTLRCDPISGHDNLYWYRRVMGKEIKFLLHFVKESKQDESGMPNNRFLAERTGGTYSTLKVQPAELEDSGVYFCASSQDHPGQGYGYTFGSGTRLTVV.

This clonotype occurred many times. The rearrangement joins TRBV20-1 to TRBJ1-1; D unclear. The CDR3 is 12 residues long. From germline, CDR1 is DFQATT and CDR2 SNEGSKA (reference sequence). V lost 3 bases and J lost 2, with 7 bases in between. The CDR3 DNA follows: TGCAGTGCTAGTGTCGTAAACACTGAAGCTTTCTTT. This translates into CSASVVNTEAFF.

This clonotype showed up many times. The CDR3 DNA is TGTGCCAGTAGTATAACGGGTACAGGGGCCAACGTCCTGACTTTC. This codes for CASSITGTGANVLTF. This sequence joins TRBV19 and TRBJ2-6; D gene ambiguous. The CDR3 spans 15 residues. V was trimmed by 2 bases and J by 4 bases, leaving 9 bases between them. Germline V gene sequence: CDR1 LNHDA, CDR2 SQIVND (reference sequence). Filled out from reference TRBV19 and TRBJ2-6, the complete variable domain reads DGGITQSPKYLFRKEGQNVTLSCEQNLNHDAMYWYRQDPGQGLRLIYYSQIVNDFQKGDIAEGYSVSREKKESFPLTVTSAQKNPTAFYLCASSITGTGANVLTFGAGSRLTVL.

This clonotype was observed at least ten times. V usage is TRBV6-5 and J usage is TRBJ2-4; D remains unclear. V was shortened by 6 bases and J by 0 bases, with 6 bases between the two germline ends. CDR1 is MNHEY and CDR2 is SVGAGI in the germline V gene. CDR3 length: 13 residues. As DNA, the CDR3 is TGTGCCAGCAGCCCACCAGCCAAAAACATTCAGTACTTC. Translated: CASSPPAKNIQYF.

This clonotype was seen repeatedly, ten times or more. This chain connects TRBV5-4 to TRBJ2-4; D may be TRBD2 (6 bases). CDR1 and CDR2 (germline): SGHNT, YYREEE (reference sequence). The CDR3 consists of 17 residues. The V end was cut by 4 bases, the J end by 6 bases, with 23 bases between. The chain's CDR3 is CASSPRRGTGIGNIQYF. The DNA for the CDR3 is TGTGCCAGCAGCCCTCGGAGGGGAACAGGAATCGGAAACATTCAGTACTTC.

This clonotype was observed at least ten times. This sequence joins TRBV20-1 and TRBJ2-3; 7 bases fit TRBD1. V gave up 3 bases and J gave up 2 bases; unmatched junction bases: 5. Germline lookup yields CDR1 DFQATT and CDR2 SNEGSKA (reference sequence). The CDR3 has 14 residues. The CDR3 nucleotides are TGCAGTGCTAGGGGTACAGGGGCCACAGATACGCAGTATTTT. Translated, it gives CSARGTGATDTQYF.

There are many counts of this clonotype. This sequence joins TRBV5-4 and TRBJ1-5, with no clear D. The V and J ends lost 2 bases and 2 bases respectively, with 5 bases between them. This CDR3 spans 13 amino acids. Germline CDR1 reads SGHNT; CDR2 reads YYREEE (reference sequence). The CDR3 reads CASSFEGNQPQHF. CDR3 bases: TGTGCCAGCAGCTTCGAGGGCAATCAGCCCCAGCATTTT.

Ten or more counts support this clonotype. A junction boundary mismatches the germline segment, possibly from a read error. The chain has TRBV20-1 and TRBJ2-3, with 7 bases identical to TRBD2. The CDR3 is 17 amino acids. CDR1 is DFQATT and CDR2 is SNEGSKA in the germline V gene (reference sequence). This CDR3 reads CCARGGGRVDAADTQYF. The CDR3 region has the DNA TGCTGTGCTAGAGGTGGCGGGAGAGTGGATGCCGCGGATACGCAGTATTTT.

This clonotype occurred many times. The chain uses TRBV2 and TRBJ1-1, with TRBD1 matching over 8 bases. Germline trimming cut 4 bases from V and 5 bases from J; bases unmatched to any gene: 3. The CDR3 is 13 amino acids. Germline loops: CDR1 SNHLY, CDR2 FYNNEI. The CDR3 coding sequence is TGTGCCAGCAGTGGACAGGGGCTTACTGAAGCTTTCTTT. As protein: CASSGQGLTEAFF.

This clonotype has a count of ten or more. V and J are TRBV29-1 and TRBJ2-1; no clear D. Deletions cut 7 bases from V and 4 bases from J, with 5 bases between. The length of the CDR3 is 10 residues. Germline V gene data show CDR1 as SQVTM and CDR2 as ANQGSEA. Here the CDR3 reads CSAMYNEQFF. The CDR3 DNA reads TGCAGCGCCATGTACAATGAGCAGTTCTTC.

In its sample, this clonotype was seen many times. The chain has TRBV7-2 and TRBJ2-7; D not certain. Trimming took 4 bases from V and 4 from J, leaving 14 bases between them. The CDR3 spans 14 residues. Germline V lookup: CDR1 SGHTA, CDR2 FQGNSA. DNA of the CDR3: TGTGCCAGCAGCTCCGGACCGGGTTTTTACGAGCAGTACTTC. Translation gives CASSSGPGFYEQYF.

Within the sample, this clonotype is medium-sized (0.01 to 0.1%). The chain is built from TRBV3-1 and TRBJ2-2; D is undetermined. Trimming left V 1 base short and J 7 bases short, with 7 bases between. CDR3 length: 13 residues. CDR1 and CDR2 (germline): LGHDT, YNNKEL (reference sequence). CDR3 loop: CASSQGYSGELFF. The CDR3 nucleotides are TGTGCCAGCAGCCAAGGGTATAGCGGGGAGCTGTTTTTT.

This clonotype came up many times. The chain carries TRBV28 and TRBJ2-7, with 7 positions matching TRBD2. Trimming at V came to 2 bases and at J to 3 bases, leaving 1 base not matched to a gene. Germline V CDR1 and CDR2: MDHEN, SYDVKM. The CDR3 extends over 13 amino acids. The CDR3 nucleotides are TGTGCCAGCAGTTTAGGGGGGGGCTACGAGCAGTACTTC. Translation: CASSLGGGYEQYF.

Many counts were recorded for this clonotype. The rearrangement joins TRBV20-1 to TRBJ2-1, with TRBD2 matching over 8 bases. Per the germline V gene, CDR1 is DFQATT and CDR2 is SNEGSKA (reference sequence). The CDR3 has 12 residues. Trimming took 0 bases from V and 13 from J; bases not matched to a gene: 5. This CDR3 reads CSARDQSGSQFF. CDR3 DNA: TGCAGTGCTAGAGACCAAAGCGGGAGTCAGTTCTTC.

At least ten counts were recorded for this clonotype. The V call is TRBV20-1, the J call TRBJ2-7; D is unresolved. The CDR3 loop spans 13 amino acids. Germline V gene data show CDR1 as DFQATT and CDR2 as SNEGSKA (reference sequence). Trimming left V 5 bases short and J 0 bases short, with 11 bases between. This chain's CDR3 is CSAEKPFSYEQYF. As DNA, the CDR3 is TGCAGTGCTGAGAAACCCTTCTCCTACGAGCAGTACTTC.

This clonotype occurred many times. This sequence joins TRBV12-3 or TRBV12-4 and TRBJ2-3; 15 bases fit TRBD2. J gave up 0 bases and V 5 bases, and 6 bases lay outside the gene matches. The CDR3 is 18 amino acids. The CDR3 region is CASSAPGLAGGSTDTQYF. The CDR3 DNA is TGTGCCAGCAGTGCTCCGGGACTAGCGGGAGGAAGCACAGATACGCAGTATTTT.

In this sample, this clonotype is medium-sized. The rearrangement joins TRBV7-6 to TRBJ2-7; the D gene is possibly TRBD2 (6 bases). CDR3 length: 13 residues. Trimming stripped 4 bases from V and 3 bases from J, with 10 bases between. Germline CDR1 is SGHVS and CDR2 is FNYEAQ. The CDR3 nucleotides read TGTGCCAGCAGCTCGGGACTTCTCTACGAGCAGTACTTC. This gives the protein CASSSGLLYEQYF.

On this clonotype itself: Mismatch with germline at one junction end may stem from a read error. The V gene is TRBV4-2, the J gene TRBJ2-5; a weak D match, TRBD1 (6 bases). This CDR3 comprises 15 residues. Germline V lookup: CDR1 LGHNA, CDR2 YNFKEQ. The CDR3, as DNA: TGTGCCATCAGCCCTGCGCTGGGGGCGCGAAAGACCCAGTACTTC. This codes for CAISPALGARKTQYF.

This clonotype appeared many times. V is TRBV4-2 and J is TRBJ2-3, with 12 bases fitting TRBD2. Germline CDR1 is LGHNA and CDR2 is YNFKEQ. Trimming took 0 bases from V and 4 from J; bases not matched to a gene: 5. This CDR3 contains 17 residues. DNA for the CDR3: TGTGCCAGCAGCCAAGAGGCCCTAGCGGGAGGGTCAGATACGCAGTATTTT. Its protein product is CASSQEALAGGSDTQYF.

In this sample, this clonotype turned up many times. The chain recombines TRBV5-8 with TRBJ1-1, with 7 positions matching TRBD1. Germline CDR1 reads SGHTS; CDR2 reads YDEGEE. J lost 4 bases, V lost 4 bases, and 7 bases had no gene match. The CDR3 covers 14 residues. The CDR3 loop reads CASSTDRAGTEAFF. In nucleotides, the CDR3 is TGTGCCAGCAGCACAGACAGGGCTGGCACTGAAGCTTTCTTT.

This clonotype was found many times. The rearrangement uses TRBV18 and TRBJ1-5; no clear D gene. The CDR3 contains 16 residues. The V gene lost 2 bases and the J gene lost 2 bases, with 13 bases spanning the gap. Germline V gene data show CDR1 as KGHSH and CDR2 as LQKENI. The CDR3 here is CASSPGASSGNQPQHF. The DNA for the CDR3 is TGTGCCAGCTCACCAGGAGCTTCGAGTGGCAATCAGCCCCAGCATTTT.

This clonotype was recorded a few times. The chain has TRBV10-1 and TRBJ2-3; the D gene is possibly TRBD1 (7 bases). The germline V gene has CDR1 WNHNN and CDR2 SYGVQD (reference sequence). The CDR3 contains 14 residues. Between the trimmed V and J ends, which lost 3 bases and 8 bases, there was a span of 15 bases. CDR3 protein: CASSEGGGLGTQYF. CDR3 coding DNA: TGCGCCAGCAGTGAAGGAGGGGGCCTGGGTACGCAGTATTTT.

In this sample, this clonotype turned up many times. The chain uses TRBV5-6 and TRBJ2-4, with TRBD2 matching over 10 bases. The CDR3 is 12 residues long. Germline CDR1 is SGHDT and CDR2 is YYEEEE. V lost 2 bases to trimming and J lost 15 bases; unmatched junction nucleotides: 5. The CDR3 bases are TGTGCCAGCAGCTTAGGACTAGCGGCCATGTACTTC. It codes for CASSLGLAAMYF.

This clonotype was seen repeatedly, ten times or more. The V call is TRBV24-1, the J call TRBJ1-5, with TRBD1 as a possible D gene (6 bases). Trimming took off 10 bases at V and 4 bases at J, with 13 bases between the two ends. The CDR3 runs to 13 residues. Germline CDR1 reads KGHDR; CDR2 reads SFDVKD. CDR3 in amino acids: CATTRRGNQPQHF. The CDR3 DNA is TGTGCCACAACGCGCAGGGGTAATCAGCCCCAGCATTTT.

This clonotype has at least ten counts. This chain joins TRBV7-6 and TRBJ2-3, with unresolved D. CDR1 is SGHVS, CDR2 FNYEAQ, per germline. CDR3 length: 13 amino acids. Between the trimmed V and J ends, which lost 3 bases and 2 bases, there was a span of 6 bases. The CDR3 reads CASSLLTTDTQYF. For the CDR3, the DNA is TGTGCCAGCAGCTTGCTGACCACAGATACGCAGTATTTT.

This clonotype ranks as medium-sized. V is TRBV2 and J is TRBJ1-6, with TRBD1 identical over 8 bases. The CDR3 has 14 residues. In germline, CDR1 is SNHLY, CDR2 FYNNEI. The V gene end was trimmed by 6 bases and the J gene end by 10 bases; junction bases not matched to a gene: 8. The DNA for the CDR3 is TGTGCCAGCAGGGAAACAGGGGGAAGATCACCCCTCCACTTT. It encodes CASRETGGRSPLHF.

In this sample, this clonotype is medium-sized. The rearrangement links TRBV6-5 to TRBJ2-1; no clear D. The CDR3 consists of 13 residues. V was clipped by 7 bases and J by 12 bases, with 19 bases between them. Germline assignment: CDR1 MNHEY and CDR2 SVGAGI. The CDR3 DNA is TGTGCCAGCAACCTCGACCCCGGCCGGGTGCAGTTCTTC. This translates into CASNLDPGRVQFF.

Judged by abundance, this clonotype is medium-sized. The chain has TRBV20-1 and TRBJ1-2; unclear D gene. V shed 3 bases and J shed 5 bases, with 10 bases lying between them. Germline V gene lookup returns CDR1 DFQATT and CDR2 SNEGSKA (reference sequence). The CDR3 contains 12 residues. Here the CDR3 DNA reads TGCAGTGCTAGGAGGGTGGGGTATGGCTACACCTTC. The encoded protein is CSARRVGYGYTF.

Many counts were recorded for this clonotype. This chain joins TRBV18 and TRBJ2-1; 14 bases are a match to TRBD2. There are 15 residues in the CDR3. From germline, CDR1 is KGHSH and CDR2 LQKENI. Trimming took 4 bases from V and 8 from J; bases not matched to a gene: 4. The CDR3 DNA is TGTGCCAGCTCACGGGGACTAGCGGGAGCCCATGAGCAGTTCTTC. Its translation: CASSRGLAGAHEQFF.